Listed below are T cell receptor beta chains from one sample, sequenced in a study of HIV-infected patients and healthy controls. In TCRdb, the 5' RACE reads were re-called with MiXCR into one record per CDR3 protein. The sample consists of some 67,000 distinct CDR3 sequences, roughly 16% of them appearing once. Source material: CD4+ T cells from blood. The receptors derive from a human donor in good health. Each CDR3 is given with its conserved first and last residue. The D gene is left open where the match is weak. Not every row has a clone size; where given, it reads once, few, many or a size class.

CDR3: CASSLAGAVYNEQFF
DNA: TGTGCCAGCAGCCTCGCGGGGGCCGTATACAATGAGCAGTTCTTC
V: TRBV7-2
D: .
size: few
J: TRBJ2-1

CDR3: CASRDDTLTGELFF
DNA: TGTGCCAGCAGAGACGACACTCTCACCGGGGAGCTGTTTTTT
V: TRBV7-2
D: .
size: .
J: TRBJ2-2

CDR3: CASTETGLASYEQYF
DNA: TGTGCCAGCACCGAAACAGGACTCGCCTCCTACGAGCAGTACTTC
V: TRBV6-2/TRBV6-3
D: .
size: .
J: TRBJ2-7

CDR3: CASSLEPGTSSNEQFF
DNA: TGCGCCAGCAGCTTGGAGCCCGGGACTAGTTCCAATGAGCAGTTCTTC
V: TRBV5-1
D: TRBD2
size: few
J: TRBJ2-1

CDR3: CASSLGPNNEQFF
DNA: TGTGCCAGCAGCTTGGGACCTAACAATGAGCAGTTCTTC
V: TRBV7-2
D: .
size: many
J: TRBJ2-1

CDR3: CASSYSSSGTQETQYF
DNA: TGTGCCAGCAGTTACTCGTCTAGCGGGACCCAAGAGACCCAGTACTTC
V: TRBV6-6
D: TRBD2
size: .
J: TRBJ2-5

CDR3: CASSPGTGNGYTF
DNA: TGTGCCAGCTCACCTGGGACAGGGAATGGCTACACCTTC
V: TRBV18
D: TRBD1
size: .
J: TRBJ1-2

CDR3: CASSTPGTGFEQYF
DNA: TGTGCCAGCAGTACCCCCGGGACAGGGTTCGAGCAGTACTTC
V: TRBV27
D: TRBD1
size: .
J: TRBJ2-7

CDR3: CASSLRDRTLDTQYF
DNA: TGCGCCAGCAGCTTGAGGGACAGGACTCTAGATACGCAGTATTTT
V: TRBV5-1
D: TRBD1
size: few
J: TRBJ2-3

CDR3: CASSKDRAVDTQYF
DNA: TGTGCCAGCAGCAAAGACAGGGCGGTAGATACGCAGTATTTT
V: TRBV5-4
D: TRBD1
size: few
J: TRBJ2-3

CDR3: CASSYLDGNQPQHF
DNA: TGTGCCAGCAGCTACCTAGACGGCAATCAGCCCCAGCATTTT
V: TRBV7-2
D: .
size: .
J: TRBJ1-5

CDR3: CASRKDRAVQPQHF
DNA: TGTGCCAGTAGAAAGGACAGAGCTGTTCAGCCCCAGCATTTT
V: TRBV19
D: .
size: few
J: TRBJ1-5

CDR3: CASSLYGQPDEKLFF
DNA: TGTGCCAGCAGCTTATATGGCCAGCCGGATGAAAAACTGTTTTTT
V: TRBV11-1
D: .
size: .
J: TRBJ1-4

CDR3: CASARLNRGEQYF
DNA: TGTGCCAGTGCCCGGCTGAACAGGGGCGAGCAGTACTTC
V: TRBV19
D: TRBD1
size: few
J: TRBJ2-7

CDR3: CASTGPYNLVNTEAFF
DNA: TGTGCCAGTACCGGGCCCTATAACCTTGTGAACACTGAAGCTTTCTTT
V: TRBV6-2/TRBV6-3
D: .
size: few
J: TRBJ1-1

CDR3: CASSLVGGVETQYF
DNA: TGTGCCAGCAGCTTAGTGGGGGGTGTGGAGACCCAGTACTTC
V: TRBV7-9
D: .
size: few
J: TRBJ2-5

CDR3: CASSATGFREAFF
DNA: TGTGCCAGCAGCGCAACGGGATTTCGCGAAGCTTTCTTT
V: TRBV9
D: .
size: .
J: TRBJ1-1

CDR3: CASSLSLAGRGTDTQYF
DNA: TGTGCCAGCAGCTTAAGTCTCGCGGGAAGGGGCACAGATACGCAGTATTTT
V: TRBV11-2
D: .
size: many
J: TRBJ2-3

CDR3: CASSLTGYTDTQYF
DNA: TGCGCCAGCAGCTTAACTGGATACACAGATACGCAGTATTTT
V: TRBV5-1
D: .
size: many
J: TRBJ2-3

CDR3: CSARVRELPTADTQYF
DNA: TGCAGTGCTAGAGTGCGGGAGTTACCCACCGCAGATACGCAGTATTTT
V: TRBV20-1
D: TRBD2
size: many
J: TRBJ2-3

CDR3: CASIRDQREGLFEQYF
DNA: TGTGCCAGCATTCGGGACCAGCGGGAGGGCCTTTTCGAGCAGTACTTC
V: TRBV7-2
D: TRBD2
size: many
J: TRBJ2-7

CDR3: CSVESRVSVDTQYF
DNA: TGCAGCGTTGAGAGCAGGGTTTCGGTAGATACGCAGTATTTT
V: TRBV29-1
D: .
size: .
J: TRBJ2-3

CDR3: CASKVYRVGANEQFF
DNA: TGCGCCAGCAAGGTATACAGGGTGGGGGCCAATGAGCAGTTCTTC
V: TRBV4-3
D: .
size: .
J: TRBJ2-1

CDR3: CASSGQGQAGELFF
DNA: TGTGCCAGCTCCGGACAGGGGCAGGCCGGGGAGCTGTTTTTT
V: TRBV2
D: TRBD1
size: .
J: TRBJ2-2

CDR3: CASRGLAGKTDTQYF
DNA: TGTGCCAGCAGAGGACTAGCGGGCAAAACAGATACGCAGTATTTT
V: TRBV7-2
D: TRBD2
size: many
J: TRBJ2-3

CDR3: CASSPNAQGASGNTIYF
DNA: TGTGCCAGCTCACCGAACGCACAGGGGGCCTCTGGAAACACCATATATTTT
V: TRBV18
D: TRBD1
size: few
J: TRBJ1-3

CDR3: CASSTMLRDRGGYTF
DNA: TGTGCCAGCAGTACAATGCTCCGGGACAGAGGTGGCTACACCTTC
V: TRBV2
D: TRBD1
size: many
J: TRBJ1-2

CDR3: CASSMGRTNTEAFF
DNA: TGTGCCAGTAGTATGGGACGGACGAACACTGAAGCTTTCTTT
V: TRBV19
D: .
size: .
J: TRBJ1-1

CDR3: CAISRDSYEQYF
DNA: TGTGCCATCAGCCGGGACAGCTACGAGCAGTACTTC
V: TRBV10-3
D: TRBD1
size: many
J: TRBJ2-7

CDR3: CASSPSGFNQPQHF
DNA: TGTGCCAGCAGCCCAAGTGGATTCAATCAGCCCCAGCATTTT
V: TRBV12-3/TRBV12-4
D: .
size: few
J: TRBJ1-5

CDR3: CASSYLVGARAGDTQYF
DNA: TGTGCCAGCAGTTACTTGGTGGGCGCCAGAGCGGGAGATACGCAGTATTTT
V: TRBV6-2/TRBV6-3
D: .
size: .
J: TRBJ2-3

CDR3: CSGRLRNTQYF
DNA: TGCAGCGGGAGGCTCCGGAATACGCAGTATTTT
V: TRBV29-1
D: .
size: .
J: TRBJ2-3

CDR3: CAWSRTGGLNTEAFF
DNA: TGTGCCTGGAGTAGGACAGGGGGCTTGAACACTGAAGCTTTCTTT
V: TRBV30
D: TRBD1
size: .
J: TRBJ1-1

CDR3: CSVVTSGGPQYF
DNA: TGCAGCGTTGTAACTAGCGGGGGGCCGCAGTATTTT
V: TRBV29-1
D: TRBD2
size: .
J: TRBJ2-3

CDR3: CASSSTSGNTGELFF
DNA: TGTGCCAGCAGCTCAACCAGTGGAAACACCGGGGAGCTGTTTTTT
V: TRBV7-8
D: .
size: .
J: TRBJ2-2

CDR3: CASSLDRGFRGAEAFF
DNA: TGTGCCAGCAGTTTGGACAGGGGTTTCCGGGGCGCTGAAGCTTTCTTT
V: TRBV28
D: TRBD1
size: few
J: TRBJ1-1

CDR3: CASSLGFLAGPDTQYF
DNA: TGTGCCAGCAGCTTAGGCTTTTTAGCGGGCCCAGATACGCAGTATTTT
V: TRBV7-2
D: TRBD2
size: many
J: TRBJ2-3

CDR3: CASNSQGAPSEKLFF
DNA: TGTGCCAGCAACTCACAGGGGGCGCCGAGTGAAAAACTGTTTTTT
V: TRBV6-2/TRBV6-3
D: TRBD1
size: .
J: TRBJ1-4

CDR3: CASSGSLVDSYEQYF
DNA: TGTGCCAGCTCAGGCTCATTAGTTGACTCCTACGAGCAGTACTTC
V: TRBV18
D: .
size: .
J: TRBJ2-7

CDR3: CASSYRSTALEQYF
DNA: TGTGCCAGCAGTTACAGGTCCACAGCCCTCGAGCAGTACTTC
V: TRBV27
D: .
size: .
J: TRBJ2-7

CDR3: CASSSGTGSREQYF
DNA: TGTGCCAGCAGTTCCGGGACAGGGAGCCGCGAGCAGTACTTC
V: TRBV28
D: TRBD1
size: .
J: TRBJ2-7

CDR3: CSARTGGYNEQFF
DNA: TGCAGCGCCAGGACAGGGGGGTACAATGAGCAGTTCTTC
V: TRBV29-1
D: TRBD1
size: many
J: TRBJ2-1

CDR3: CATSRESTDTQYF
DNA: TGTGCCACCTCCCGTGAGAGCACAGATACGCAGTATTTT
V: TRBV18
D: .
size: few
J: TRBJ2-3

CDR3: CASSLEVGELFF
DNA: TGTGCCAGCAGCTTGGAGGTCGGGGAGCTGTTTTTT
V: TRBV12-3/TRBV12-4
D: .
size: few
J: TRBJ2-2

CDR3: CASRRGGSMNTGELFF
DNA: TGTGCCAGCCGAAGAGGCGGGAGCATGAACACCGGGGAGCTGTTTTTT
V: TRBV7-2
D: TRBD2
size: .
J: TRBJ2-2

CDR3: CSAGSRTANTEAFF
DNA: TGCAGTGCCGGGAGCAGGACCGCGAACACTGAAGCTTTCTTT
V: TRBV20-1
D: .
size: .
J: TRBJ1-1

CDR3: CSVDSAWGEAFF
DNA: TGCAGCGTGGACAGCGCCTGGGGTGAAGCTTTCTTT
V: TRBV29-1
D: .
size: .
J: TRBJ1-1

CDR3: CASSPTLVDSGNTIYF
DNA: TGTGCCAGCTCACCAACCTTAGTAGACTCTGGAAACACCATATATTTT
V: TRBV18
D: .
size: .
J: TRBJ1-3

CDR3: CASSLTGANEKLFF
DNA: TGTGCCAGCAGCTTGACAGGTGCGAATGAAAAACTGTTTTTT
V: TRBV7-2
D: .
size: .
J: TRBJ1-4

CDR3: CASSANSNMNTEAFF
DNA: TGTGCCAGCAGCGCAAACAGTAACATGAACACTGAAGCTTTCTTT
V: TRBV9
D: .
size: .
J: TRBJ1-1

CDR3: CASSPRGYGYTF
DNA: TGTGCCAGCAGCCCCAGGGGCTATGGCTACACCTTC
V: TRBV12-3/TRBV12-4
D: .
size: .
J: TRBJ1-2

CDR3: CSAREGGNQPQHF
DNA: TGCAGTGCTAGGGAGGGTGGGAATCAGCCCCAGCATTTT
V: TRBV20-1
D: .
size: few
J: TRBJ1-5

CDR3: CASSLQGQGSFNEQFF
DNA: TGTGCCAGCAGTTTACAAGGACAGGGTAGTTTCAATGAGCAGTTCTTC
V: TRBV28
D: TRBD1
size: few
J: TRBJ2-1